This entry concerns a single T cell receptor (beta chain). What it recognizes is unknown. These data are taken from a study of blood T cells in healthy people across ages. Study-wide findings and caveats: Estimates of total diversity, which came from one million sequenced T cells, were considered to be underestimates.

A J-beta primer mix and a sample-barcoded 5' primer were used in a second PCR of roughly 6 to 11 cycles. TCRdb reprocessed the 5' RACE reads via MiXCR and lists one record per CDR3 protein. The sample yields about 1.7 million distinct CDR3 sequences, roughly 28% seen once. Germline trimming cut 3 bases from V and 7 bases from J; bases unmatched to any gene: 6. The length of the CDR3 is 14 residues. Germline CDR1 is DFQATT and CDR2 is SNEGSKA (reference sequence). V gene TRBV20-1 combines with J gene TRBJ2-1; 10 positions agree with TRBD2. Specimen: blood. This receptor was obtained from a young woman in good health. This chain's CDR3 is CSARSERGGNEQFF. The DNA for the CDR3 is TGCAGTGCTAGGAGTGAGCGGGGGGGGAATGAGCAGTTCTTC.